The entry below gives a single TCR beta chain sequence along with its context. Its antigen is currently unknown. CDR1 and CDR2 from the germline V gene are SGDLS and YYNGEE. CDR3 length: 14 residues. With 0 bases removed from V and 7 bases from J, the gap between germline ends came to 13 bases. Library preparation for TCR beta used quantitative 5'-RACE with molecular barcodes. TCRdb re-called the 5' RACE reads with MiXCR, one entry per CDR3 protein. This sample yields some 140,000 distinct CDR3 sequences, of which 5.5% to 7.5% are seen a single time; around 12% belongs to the top ten. This entry is derived from a study of CD8 T cells in ankylosing spondylitis. Findings and limits, study-wide: Disease-linked clones proved CD8+ and comparatively uncommon in peripheral blood. Reportedly, matched ankylosing spondylitis synovial fluid was significantly enriched for disease-linked clones. Ankylosing spondylitis blood seemed to carry a telltale TCR beta motif made of under 10 highly homologous variants.

V and J are TRBV9 and TRBJ1-1; no clear D. The clonotype comes from a female donor with ankylosing spondylitis or in good health (not recorded which). The sample was blood, either unsorted or a sorted T cell fraction (not recorded which). The DNA of the CDR3 is TGTGCCAGCAGCGTAGTCGGGGATATTGGTGAAGCTTTCTTT. This encodes CASSVVGDIGEAFF.